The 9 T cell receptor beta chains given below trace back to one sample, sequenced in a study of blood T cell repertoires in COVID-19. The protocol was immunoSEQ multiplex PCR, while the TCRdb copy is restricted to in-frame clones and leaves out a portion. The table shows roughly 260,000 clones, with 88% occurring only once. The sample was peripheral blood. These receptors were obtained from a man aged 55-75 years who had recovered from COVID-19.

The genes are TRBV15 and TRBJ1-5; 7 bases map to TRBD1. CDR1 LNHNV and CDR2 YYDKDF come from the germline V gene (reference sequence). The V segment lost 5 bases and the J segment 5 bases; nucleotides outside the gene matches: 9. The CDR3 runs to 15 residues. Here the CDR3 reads CATSVRQGVYQPQHF. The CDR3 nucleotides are TGTGCCACCAGCGTTAGACAGGGAGTCTATCAGCCCCAGCATTTT. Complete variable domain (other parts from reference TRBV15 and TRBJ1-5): DAMVIQNPRYQVTQFGKPVTLSCSQTLNHNVMYWYQQKSSQAPKLLFHYYDKDFNNEADTPDNFQSRRPNTSFCFLDIRSPGLGDTAMYLCATSVRQGVYQPQHFGDGTRLSIL.

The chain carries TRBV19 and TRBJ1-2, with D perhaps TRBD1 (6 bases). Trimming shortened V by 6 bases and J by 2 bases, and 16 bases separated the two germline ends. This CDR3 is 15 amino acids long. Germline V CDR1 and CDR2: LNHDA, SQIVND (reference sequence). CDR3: CASSAVTGKNYGYTF. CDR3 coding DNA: TGTGCCAGTAGCGCAGTGACAGGAAAAAACTATGGCTACACCTTC.

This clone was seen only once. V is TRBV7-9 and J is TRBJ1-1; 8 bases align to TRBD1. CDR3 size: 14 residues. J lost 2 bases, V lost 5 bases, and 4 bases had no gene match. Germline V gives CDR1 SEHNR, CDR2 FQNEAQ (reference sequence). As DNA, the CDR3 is TGTGCCAGCAGCCCAGGACAGGGAAACACTGAAGCTTTCTTT. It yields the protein CASSPGQGNTEAFF.

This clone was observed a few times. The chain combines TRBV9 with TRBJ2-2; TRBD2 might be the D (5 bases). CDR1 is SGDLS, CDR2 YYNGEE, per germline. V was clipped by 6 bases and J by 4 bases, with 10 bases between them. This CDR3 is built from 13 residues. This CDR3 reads CASNLEGTGELFF. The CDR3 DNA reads TGTGCCAGCAACCTCGAGGGCACCGGGGAGCTGTTTTTT.

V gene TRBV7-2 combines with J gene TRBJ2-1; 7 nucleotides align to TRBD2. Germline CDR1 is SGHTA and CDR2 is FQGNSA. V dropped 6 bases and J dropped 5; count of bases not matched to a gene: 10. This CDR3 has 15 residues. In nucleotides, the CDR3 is TGTGCCAGCAGATACCGACTAGCCGGGGACAATGAGCAGTTCTTC. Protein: CASRYRLAGDNEQFF.

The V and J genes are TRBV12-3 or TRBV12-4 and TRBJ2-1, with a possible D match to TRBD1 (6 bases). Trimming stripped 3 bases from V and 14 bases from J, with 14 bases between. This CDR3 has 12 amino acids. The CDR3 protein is CASSFGQGLKFF. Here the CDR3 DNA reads TGTGCCAGCAGTTTCGGCCAGGGGTTAAAGTTCTTC.

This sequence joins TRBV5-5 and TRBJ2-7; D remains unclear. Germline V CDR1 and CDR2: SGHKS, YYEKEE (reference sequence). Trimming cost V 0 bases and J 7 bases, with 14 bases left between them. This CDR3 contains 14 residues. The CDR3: CASSLAPPTEEQYF. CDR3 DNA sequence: TGTGCCAGCAGCTTGGCCCCACCTACAGAGGAGCAGTACTTC.

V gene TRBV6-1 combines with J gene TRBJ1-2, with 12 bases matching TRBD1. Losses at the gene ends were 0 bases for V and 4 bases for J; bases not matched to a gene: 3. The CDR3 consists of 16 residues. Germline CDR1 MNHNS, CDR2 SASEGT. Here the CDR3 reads CASSEAGTGGLYGYTF. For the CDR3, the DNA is TGTGCCAGCAGTGAAGCAGGGACAGGGGGCCTCTATGGCTACACCTTC.

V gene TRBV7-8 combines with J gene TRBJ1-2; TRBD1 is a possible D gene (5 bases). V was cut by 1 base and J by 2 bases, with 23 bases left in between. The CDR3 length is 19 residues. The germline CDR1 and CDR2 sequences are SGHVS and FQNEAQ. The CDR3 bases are TGTGCCAGCAGCTTAGTACCACCCTGGGGCGGCATCAGCAACTATGGCTACACCTTC. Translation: CASSLVPPWGGISNYGYTF.